This T cell receptor (beta chain) was documented in a study of cytomegalovirus exposure and HLA in healthy donors. Overall study context: There were about 86 million unique TCRs (from HLA-typed donors) in an early data release. The Caucasian-associated ancestry cluster contained about 80% of the approximately 400 genotyped donors. General study results and limits: Sequencing likely caused a cluster of highly shared sequence variants. CMV antigen specificity was confirmed in vitro for a few CMV-associated chains.

About this clone: Antigen: not known.

Per the germline V gene, CDR1 is LNHDA and CDR2 is SQIVND (reference sequence). V lost 5 bases, J lost 4 bases, and 9 bases stayed unmatched. This CDR3 comprises 16 residues. The PCR ran on 60 Vbeta and 13 Jbeta primers. TCRdb's copy holds only in-frame clones and misses some; the assay was immunoSEQ multiplex PCR. The data contain 150,000 to 200,000 clones, 60% to 85% of them singletons. This clonotype originated in a woman aged 45-60 years in good health and CMV-seropositive. The rearrangement links TRBV19 to TRBJ2-2, with 8 bases identical to TRBD1. Sequencing was performed on PBMCs. The CDR3 nucleotides read TGTGCCAGTAGTGTCCAGGGGGCGCGGGGCACCGGGGAGCTGTTTTTT. It specifies CASSVQGARGTGELFF.